The 12 T cell receptor beta chains below were found in one sample sequenced in a study of blood T cell repertoires in COVID-19. Only in-frame clones appear in the TCRdb table, and some are missing; sequencing was by immunoSEQ multiplex PCR. Of some 350,000 clones listed, over 70% are singletons. Sequencing was carried out using peripheral blood. These receptors all stem from a woman in her forties or fifties with COVID-19, enrolled during active disease.

The gene calls are TRBV20-1 and TRBJ1-1; D is possibly TRBD1 (5 bases). Trimming took 3 bases from V and 8 from J, leaving 10 bases between them. Per the germline V gene, CDR1 is DFQATT and CDR2 is SNEGSKA (reference sequence). The CDR3 covers 11 residues. The CDR3 spells CSASPQGEAFF. CDR3 nucleotides: TGCAGTGCTAGTCCCCAGGGAGAAGCTTTCTTT.

V gene TRBV27 combines with J gene TRBJ1-1; D ambiguous. Germline CDR1 is MNHEY and CDR2 is SMNVEV (reference sequence). The CDR3 has 15 residues. Trimming shortened V by 2 bases and J by 4 bases, and 14 bases separated the two germline ends. The CDR3 sequence is CASSLGGSGGTEAFF. In nucleotides, the CDR3 is TGTGCCAGCAGTTTAGGTGGATCCGGAGGCACTGAAGCTTTCTTT.

The genes are TRBV14 and TRBJ2-4, with D tentatively TRBD2 (5 bases). The CDR3 totals 18 residues. Germline values: CDR1 SGHDN, CDR2 FVKESK. Trimming cost V 1 base and J 0 bases, with 16 bases left between them. The chain's CDR3 is CASSQASPGYIAKNIQYF. CDR3 nucleotides: TGTGCCAGCAGCCAAGCAAGTCCGGGATACATAGCCAAAAACATTCAGTACTTC.

The J gene is TRBJ1-6, the V gene TRBV5-5, with 7 bases that match TRBD1. The V segment lost 5 bases and the J segment 7 bases; nucleotides outside the gene matches: 9. This CDR3 contains 15 residues. Germline V lookup: CDR1 SGHKS, CDR2 YYEKEE (reference sequence). CDR3 in DNA: TGTGCCAGCAGACGGCGGGACAGCGAGAATTCACCCCTCCACTTT. Protein sequence: CASRRRDSENSPLHF. The entire variable domain, with the rest obtained from reference TRBV5-5 and TRBJ1-6, is as follows: DAGVTQSPTHLIKTRGQQVTLRCSPISGHKSVSWYQQVLGQGPQFIFQYYEKEERGRGNFPDRFSARQFPNYSSELNVNALLLGDSALYLCASRRRDSENSPLHFGNGTRLTVT.

The chain uses TRBV3-1 (or the pseudogene TRBV3-2) and TRBJ2-3; D may be TRBD1 (5 bases). Germline V gene data show CDR1 as LGHDT and CDR2 as YNNKEL (reference sequence). V was cut by 6 bases and J by 0 bases, with 7 bases left in between. The CDR3 contains 13 residues. The CDR3 loop reads CASRQGSTDTQYF. Here the CDR3 DNA reads TGTGCCAGCAGGCAGGGAAGCACAGATACGCAGTATTTT.

The rearrangement joins TRBV30 to TRBJ2-7; 8 bases align to TRBD2. The CDR3 spans 15 residues. Germline V gives CDR1 GTSNPN, CDR2 SVGIG (reference sequence). The ends lost 0 bases at V and 4 bases at J; junction bases unmatched: 8. The CDR3 region is CAWSVGVAGRYEQYF. In nucleotides, the CDR3 is TGTGCCTGGAGTGTAGGGGTAGCGGGAAGATACGAGCAGTACTTC. The variable domain in full, completed from reference TRBV30 and TRBJ2-7, reads SQTIHQWPATLVQPVGSPLSLECTVEGTSNPNLYWYRQAAGRGLQLLFYSVGIGQISSEVPQNLSASRPQDRQFILSSKKLLLSDSGFYLCAWSVGVAGRYEQYFGPGTRLTVT.

V and J are TRBV2 and TRBJ2-7, with D perhaps matching TRBD1 (6 bases). Germline-derived CDR1 and CDR2 are SNHLY and FYNNEI. The CDR3 contains 14 residues. V lost 6 bases and J 2 bases, leaving 14 bases between the germline ends. In DNA, the CDR3 is TGTGCCAGCAGAGAGGAACAGGGAACCTACGAGCAGTACTTC. Translation gives CASREEQGTYEQYF. The full variable domain, completed using reference TRBV2 and TRBJ2-7, is EPEVTQTPSHQVTQMGQEVILRCVPISNHLYFYWYRQILGQKVEFLVSFYNNEISEKSEIFDDQFSVERPDGSNFTLKIRSTKLEDSAMYFCASREEQGTYEQYFGPGTRLTVT.

Regarding this clone: The identical CDR3 is also encoded by other nucleotide sequences in the sample. This sequence joins TRBV7-2 and TRBJ2-7; tentatively, D is TRBD1 (6 bases). Per the germline V gene, CDR1 is SGHTA and CDR2 is FQGNSA. The V end was cut by 1 base, the J end by 2 bases, with 9 bases between. This CDR3 has 14 residues. The CDR3 spells CASSLGGRAYEQYF. DNA of the CDR3: TGTGCCAGCAGCTTAGGGGGGCGAGCCTACGAGCAGTACTTC.

The V and J genes are TRBV5-1 and TRBJ2-1; the match to TRBD2 covers 7 bases. The CDR3 runs 15 residues. Germline-derived CDR1 and CDR2 are SGHRS and YFSETQ. Unmatched junction bases numbered 10, after V lost 4 bases and J lost 6 bases. CDR3 DNA sequence: TGCGCCAGCAGCGAGGGGAGCGGGGACTTCAATGAGCAGTTCTTC. Translated: CASSEGSGDFNEQFF.

The V call is TRBV19, the J call TRBJ2-7, with unresolved D. V lost 4 bases and J 1 base, leaving 14 bases between the germline ends. This CDR3 region has 15 residues. Germline assignment: CDR1 LNHDA and CDR2 SQIVND (reference sequence). The CDR3 loop is CASSNSFMGSYEQYF. The CDR3 bases are TGTGCCAGTAGTAATAGCTTTATGGGTTCCTACGAGCAGTACTTC.

V is TRBV5-1 and J is TRBJ2-1; 9 nucleotides line up with TRBD2. V lost 4 bases and J lost 12; bases outside the gene matches: 17. Per germline, CDR1 SGHRS and CDR2 YFSETQ. This CDR3 spans 16 amino acids. The chain's CDR3 is CASSPGGLAGNIGQFF. CDR3 nucleotides: TGCGCCAGCAGCCCGGGAGGGCTAGCGGGAAACATTGGGCAGTTCTTC.

The chain employs TRBV6-1 and TRBJ1-6; D unclear. Germline values: CDR1 MNHNS, CDR2 SASEGT. The CDR3 is 14 amino acids. V gave up 3 bases and J gave up 4 bases, with 7 bases separating them. The CDR3 DNA reads TGTGCCAGCAGTGACAGCGCTTATAATTCACCCCTCCACTTT. It translates to CASSDSAYNSPLHF.